This T cell receptor (beta chain) was sequenced for a study of blood T cells in healthy people across ages. Study-level findings and limits: No conclusive comparison of naive versus antigen-experienced cells was possible with unsorted PBMCs. A roughly linear fall in TCR beta diversity per million T cells was seen with increasing age.

The use of a sample-barcoded 5' primer and a J-beta primer mix characterized a second PCR of about 7 to 12 cycles. Carrying 12 random nucleotides, a template-switch adaptor labeled each individual cDNA molecule. TCRdb used MiXCR to reprocess the 5' RACE reads, holding one entry per CDR3 protein. The sample consists of around 1.7 million distinct CDR3 sequences, approximately 30% of them appearing once. As to this clonotype: The antigen is unknown.

V lost 2 bases to trimming and J lost 1 base, with 6 bases between them. The CDR3 is 14 residues long. Per germline, CDR1 KGHDR and CDR2 SFDVKD. The specimen sequenced was blood. This rearrangement joins TRBV24-1 to TRBJ2-3; D gene unclear. This TCR was sampled from a woman younger than 45 in good health. In DNA, the CDR3 is TGTGCCACCAGTGATTCCTACTGCACAGATACGCAGTATTTT. This gives the protein CATSDSYCTDTQYF.